This section outlines one T cell receptor (beta chain) sequence together with its context. TCRdb analysed the 5' RACE reads with MiXCR anew, one entry per CDR3 protein. The sample carries almost 250,000 distinct CDR3 sequences, 30% to 35% recorded once. The V gene end was trimmed by 4 bases and the J gene end by 7 bases; junction bases not matched to a gene: 7. Germline CDR1 is KGHDR and CDR2 is SFDVKD. The CDR3 is made up of 16 amino acids. These data originate in a study of CD8 T cells in ankylosing spondylitis. The sequenced material came from blood, either unsorted or a sorted T cell fraction (not recorded which). This clonotype originated in a male donor with ankylosing spondylitis or in good health (not recorded which). The chain couples TRBV24-1 to TRBJ2-3; 13 positions agree with TRBD2. In DNA form, the CDR3 reads TGTGCCACCAGTGAAATACTAGCGGGGGGGGCAAATACGCAGTATTTT. Protein sequence: CATSEILAGGANTQYF.